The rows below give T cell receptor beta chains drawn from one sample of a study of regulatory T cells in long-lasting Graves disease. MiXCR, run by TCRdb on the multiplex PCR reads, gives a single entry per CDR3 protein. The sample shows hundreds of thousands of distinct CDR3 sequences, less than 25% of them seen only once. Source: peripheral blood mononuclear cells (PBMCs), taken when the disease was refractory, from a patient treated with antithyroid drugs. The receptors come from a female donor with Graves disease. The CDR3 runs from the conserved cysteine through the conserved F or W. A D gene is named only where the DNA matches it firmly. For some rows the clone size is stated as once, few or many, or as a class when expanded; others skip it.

CDR3aa: CASSGQGPSYEQYF
CDR3nt: TGTGCCAGCAGTGGACAGGGCCCATCCTACGAGCAGTACTTC
d_gene: TRBD1
j_gene: TRBJ2-7
abundance: many
v_gene: TRBV28

CDR3aa: CASSVAGTGNEAFF
CDR3nt: TGTGCCAGCAGCGTAGCCGGGACAGGGAATGAAGCTTTCTTT
d_gene: TRBD1
j_gene: TRBJ1-1
abundance: NA
v_gene: TRBV9

CDR3aa: CASSPSTSGYQETQYF
CDR3nt: TGTGCCAGCTCACCTTCGACTAGCGGGTACCAAGAGACCCAGTACTTC
d_gene: TRBD2
j_gene: TRBJ2-5
abundance: NA
v_gene: TRBV18

CDR3aa: CASSIVKEPQHF
CDR3nt: TGTGCCAGTAGTATAGTAAAGGAGCCCCAGCATTTT
d_gene: NA
j_gene: TRBJ1-5
abundance: NA
v_gene: TRBV19

CDR3aa: CASSLAQGGWIYF
CDR3nt: TGTGCCAGCAGTTTAGCGCAAGGAGGCTGGATTTATTTT
d_gene: NA
j_gene: TRBJ1-3
abundance: few
v_gene: TRBV12-3/TRBV12-4

CDR3aa: CASSWGLNTEAFF
CDR3nt: TGTGCCAGCAGTTGGGGGTTGAACACTGAAGCTTTCTTT
d_gene: NA
j_gene: TRBJ1-1
abundance: many
v_gene: TRBV28

CDR3aa: CASSQGGGYEQYF
CDR3nt: TGTGCCAGCAGCCAAGGGGGGGGCTACGAGCAGTACTTC
d_gene: TRBD2
j_gene: TRBJ2-7
abundance: many
v_gene: TRBV3-1

CDR3aa: CATSDWGQTEAFF
CDR3nt: TGTGCCACCAGTGATTGGGGGCAGACTGAAGCTTTCTTT
d_gene: NA
j_gene: TRBJ1-1
abundance: few
v_gene: TRBV24-1

CDR3aa: CASSPTLAGVSEQYF
CDR3nt: TGTGCCAGCAGTCCTACACTAGCGGGAGTGTCGGAGCAGTACTTC
d_gene: TRBD2
j_gene: TRBJ2-7
abundance: many
v_gene: TRBV6-1

CDR3aa: CASSPTRREHTYEQYF
CDR3nt: TGTGCCAGCTCACCCACCCGACGGGAGCATACCTACGAGCAGTACTTC
d_gene: NA
j_gene: TRBJ2-7
abundance: many
v_gene: TRBV7-2

CDR3aa: CSVLSGGPYEQYF
CDR3nt: TGCAGCGTTTTATCGGGCGGCCCCTACGAGCAGTACTTC
d_gene: NA
j_gene: TRBJ2-7
abundance: NA
v_gene: TRBV29-1

CDR3aa: CAWSVRDRVSGEAFF
CDR3nt: TGTGCCTGGAGTGTACGGGACAGGGTGAGTGGGGAAGCTTTCTTT
d_gene: TRBD1
j_gene: TRBJ1-1
abundance: few
v_gene: TRBV30

CDR3aa: CSVEWGAYGYTF
CDR3nt: TGCAGCGTTGAGTGGGGCGCCTATGGCTACACCTTC
d_gene: NA
j_gene: TRBJ1-2
abundance: many
v_gene: TRBV29-1

CDR3aa: CASSQAPIRAGETQYF
CDR3nt: TGTGCCAGCAGCCAAGCCCCAATCCGCGCGGGCGAGACCCAGTACTTC
d_gene: NA
j_gene: TRBJ2-5
abundance: few
v_gene: TRBV3-1

CDR3aa: CASTSLGPFYEQYF
CDR3nt: TGTGCCAGCACCAGTTTGGGCCCCTTCTACGAGCAGTACTTC
d_gene: NA
j_gene: TRBJ2-7
abundance: few
v_gene: TRBV27

CDR3aa: CASSINRQGRNGYTF
CDR3nt: TGTGCCAGTAGTATTAATAGGCAGGGAAGAAATGGCTACACCTTC
d_gene: NA
j_gene: TRBJ1-2
abundance: NA
v_gene: TRBV19

CDR3aa: CASGQGALGYGCTF
CDR3nt: TGTGCCAGCGGACAGGGGGCGTTGGGCTATGGCTGCACCTTC
d_gene: TRBD1
j_gene: TRBJ1-2
abundance: few
v_gene: TRBV27

CDR3aa: CSARGQDNYEQYF
CDR3nt: TGCAGTGCTAGAGGCCAGGACAACTACGAGCAGTACTTC
d_gene: NA
j_gene: TRBJ2-7
abundance: few
v_gene: TRBV20-1

CDR3aa: CASSLDWDTSYNEQFF
CDR3nt: TGTGCCAGCAGCTTGGATTGGGACACCTCCTACAATGAGCAGTTCTTC
d_gene: NA
j_gene: TRBJ2-1
abundance: NA
v_gene: TRBV5-5

CDR3aa: CASTPGQLTDTQYF
CDR3nt: TGTGCCAGCACCCCCGGACAGCTCACAGATACGCAGTATTTT
d_gene: NA
j_gene: TRBJ2-3
abundance: NA
v_gene: TRBV7-2

CDR3aa: CASSVGGVGDEQYF
CDR3nt: TGTGCCAGCAGCGTAGGAGGGGTTGGAGACGAGCAGTACTTC
d_gene: NA
j_gene: TRBJ2-7
abundance: NA
v_gene: TRBV9

CDR3aa: CASSPRTGGQWEQYF
CDR3nt: TGTGCCAGCAGCCCCAGGACAGGGGGCCAGTGGGAGCAGTACTTC
d_gene: TRBD1
j_gene: TRBJ2-7
abundance: NA
v_gene: TRBV3-1

CDR3aa: CASSASGRDLYEQYF
CDR3nt: TGTGCCAGCAGCGCTAGCGGGAGGGACCTCTACGAGCAGTACTTC
d_gene: TRBD2
j_gene: TRBJ2-7
abundance: NA
v_gene: TRBV7-6

CDR3aa: CASSRSKETQYF
CDR3nt: TGTGCCAGCAGCAGATCCAAAGAGACCCAGTACTTC
d_gene: NA
j_gene: TRBJ2-5
abundance: few
v_gene: TRBV7-9

CDR3aa: CASSVPQEGQPQHF
CDR3nt: TGTGCCAGCAGTGTACCTCAGGAGGGGCAGCCCCAGCATTTT
d_gene: NA
j_gene: TRBJ1-5
abundance: many
v_gene: TRBV2

CDR3aa: CASSYSSGQGGTPEAFF
CDR3nt: TGTGCCAGCAGTTACTCGTCAGGGCAGGGTGGGACCCCTGAAGCTTTCTTT
d_gene: NA
j_gene: TRBJ1-1
abundance: many
v_gene: TRBV6-6

CDR3aa: CASSEERLGEQFF
CDR3nt: TGTGCCAGCAGTGAAGAGAGATTGGGTGAGCAGTTCTTC
d_gene: NA
j_gene: TRBJ2-1
abundance: once
v_gene: TRBV6-2/TRBV6-3

CDR3aa: CASSTGTSGPEQYF
CDR3nt: TGTGCCAGCAGCACCGGGACTAGCGGGCCCGAGCAGTACTTC
d_gene: TRBD2
j_gene: TRBJ2-7
abundance: NA
v_gene: TRBV7-9

CDR3aa: CSARAGGTYEQYF
CDR3nt: TGCAGTGCTAGAGCGGGAGGGACCTACGAGCAGTACTTC
d_gene: TRBD2
j_gene: TRBJ2-7
abundance: few
v_gene: TRBV20-1

CDR3aa: CASSLAGANALYERYF
CDR3nt: TGTGCCAGCAGCTTGGCCGGTGCAAACGCCCTCTACGAGCGGTACTTC
d_gene: NA
j_gene: TRBJ2-7
abundance: NA
v_gene: TRBV5-4

CDR3aa: CASSSGTANSGNTIYF
CDR3nt: TGCGCCAGCAGCTCCGGGACAGCGAACTCTGGAAACACCATATATTTT
d_gene: TRBD1
j_gene: TRBJ1-3
abundance: NA
v_gene: TRBV10-1

CDR3aa: CASSFPLHTSGANVLTF
CDR3nt: TGTGCCAGCAGTTTCCCACTACACACGTCTGGGGCCAACGTCCTGACTTTC
d_gene: NA
j_gene: TRBJ2-6
abundance: few
v_gene: TRBV28

CDR3aa: CASSQPRREETQYF
CDR3nt: TGTGCCAGTAGTCAGCCTCGGAGGGAAGAGACCCAGTACTTC
d_gene: NA
j_gene: TRBJ2-5
abundance: many
v_gene: TRBV19

CDR3aa: CASSFVRGHATEAFF
CDR3nt: TGTGCCAGCAGTTTTGTAAGGGGGCACGCAACTGAAGCTTTCTTT
d_gene: TRBD1
j_gene: TRBJ1-1
abundance: many
v_gene: TRBV28

CDR3aa: CSASDRGYSGYTF
CDR3nt: TGCAGTGCCTCGGACAGGGGGTATTCTGGCTACACCTTC
d_gene: TRBD1
j_gene: TRBJ1-2
abundance: NA
v_gene: TRBV20-1

CDR3aa: CASSAGDGPLQYF
CDR3nt: TGTGCCAGCAGTGCTGGCGACGGCCCTCTCCAGTACTTC
d_gene: NA
j_gene: TRBJ2-4
abundance: few
v_gene: TRBV28

CDR3aa: CASGLGGYTF
CDR3nt: TGTGCCAGCGGACTAGGAGGCTACACCTTC
d_gene: NA
j_gene: TRBJ1-2
abundance: many
v_gene: TRBV6-1

CDR3aa: CASSEGLHLSTGEYYFSYEQYF
CDR3nt: TGTGCCAGCAGCGAGGGACTGCACCTGAGCACCGGAGAGTATTATTTCTCCTACGAGCAGTACTTC
d_gene: NA
j_gene: TRBJ2-7
abundance: many
v_gene: TRBV6-1

CDR3aa: CASLLRGFSGRTYNEQFF
CDR3nt: TGTGCCAGCCTATTAAGGGGGTTTAGCGGGAGGACCTACAATGAGCAGTTCTTC
d_gene: TRBD2
j_gene: TRBJ2-1
abundance: NA
v_gene: TRBV27

CDR3aa: CATSKTGELTGELFF
CDR3nt: TGTGCCACCTCCAAGACAGGGGAACTCACCGGGGAGCTGTTTTTT
d_gene: TRBD1
j_gene: TRBJ2-2
abundance: NA
v_gene: TRBV18

CDR3aa: CASSEAPLGGETQYF
CDR3nt: TGTGCCAGCAGTGAAGCCCCCTTAGGGGGAGAGACCCAGTACTTC
d_gene: NA
j_gene: TRBJ2-5
abundance: NA
v_gene: TRBV6-1

CDR3aa: CASSYGSNQPQHF
CDR3nt: TGTGCCAGCAGTTACGGTAGCAATCAGCCCCAGCATTTT
d_gene: NA
j_gene: TRBJ1-5
abundance: many
v_gene: TRBV6-5

CDR3aa: CASSPSGGSEQYF
CDR3nt: TGTGCCAGTAGCCCCTCGGGAGGAAGCGAGCAGTACTTC
d_gene: TRBD2
j_gene: TRBJ2-7
abundance: NA
v_gene: TRBV19

CDR3aa: CAIGTDSFYGYTF
CDR3nt: TGTGCCATCGGGACCGACTCATTCTATGGCTACACCTTC
d_gene: NA
j_gene: TRBJ1-2
abundance: many
v_gene: TRBV10-3

CDR3aa: CASSPGGPAEPQHF
CDR3nt: TGCGCCAGCAGCCCAGGGGGCCCGGCGGAGCCCCAGCATTTT
d_gene: TRBD1
j_gene: TRBJ1-5
abundance: NA
v_gene: TRBV5-1

CDR3aa: CASSMLAGGGELFF
CDR3nt: TGTGCCAGTAGTATGTTGGCAGGGGGCGGGGAGCTGTTTTTT
d_gene: TRBD1
j_gene: TRBJ2-2
abundance: NA
v_gene: TRBV19

CDR3aa: CAWRSGRGASSNQPQHF
CDR3nt: TGTGCCTGGAGATCAGGCAGGGGCGCTTCCAGCAATCAGCCCCAGCATTTT
d_gene: NA
j_gene: TRBJ1-5
abundance: many
v_gene: TRBV30

CDR3aa: CASSPRTANPGLGQFF
CDR3nt: TGTGCCAGCAGCCCCCGGACAGCCAATCCCGGGTTGGGGCAGTTCTTC
d_gene: NA
j_gene: TRBJ2-1
abundance: many
v_gene: TRBV7-2

CDR3aa: CASRVAGVSTYEQYF
CDR3nt: TGTGCCAGCAGGGTAGCGGGGGTGAGCACCTACGAGCAGTACTTC
d_gene: TRBD2
j_gene: TRBJ2-7
abundance: NA
v_gene: TRBV27

CDR3aa: CSARGDLDSPLHF
CDR3nt: TGCAGTGCTAGGGGGGACCTGGATTCACCCCTCCACTTT
d_gene: NA
j_gene: TRBJ1-6
abundance: NA
v_gene: TRBV20-1